The rows below give T cell receptor beta chains drawn from one sample of a study of CD4 T cells in relation to SARS-CoV-2 and coronaviruses. Profiled with immunoSEQ multiplex PCR; TCRdb holds only in-frame clones, not every one. The table lists 15,000 to 20,000 clones, around three quarters of them singletons, with about 29% in the top ten. Their antigens remain unidentified. The source material was CD4+ T cells from PBMCs, cultured in vitro. The receptor source for this set is a human donor in good health. CDR3s include the opening cysteine and the closing phenylalanine or tryptophan. A D gene is named only where the DNA matches it firmly. Some rows have no size entry. The others give once, few or many, or a class for an expanded clone.

clone size,V gene,J gene,D gene,CDR3 protein,CDR3 DNA
.,TRBV9,TRBJ2-1,TRBD2,CASSVGGRAGYNEQFF,TGTGCCAGCAGCGTAGGCGGGAGGGCCGGGTACAATGAGCAGTTCTTC
.,TRBV24-1,TRBJ2-1,TRBD2,CATSDFGTSGRAGEQFF,TGTGCCACCAGTGATTTCGGGACTAGCGGGAGGGCGGGTGAGCAGTTCTTC
.,TRBV28,TRBJ2-1,.,CASSIVEGYNEQFF,TGTGCCAGCAGTATTGTAGAGGGATATAATGAGCAGTTCTTC
.,TRBV11-2,TRBJ1-1,.,CASSLGGVRVAEAFF,TGTGCCAGCAGCTTAGGAGGGGTCAGGGTAGCTGAAGCTTTCTTT
few,TRBV27,TRBJ2-7,TRBD1,CASSPGQGTYEQYF,TGTGCCAGCAGTCCAGGACAGGGTACCTACGAGCAGTACTTC
.,TRBV30,TRBJ1-2,.,CAFMLEKHALF,TGTGCCTTCATGCTTGAGAAACACGCTCTCTTC
.,TRBV12-3/TRBV12-4,TRBJ2-1,.,CASAYNEQFF,TGTGCCAGCGCCTATAATGAGCAGTTCTTC
few,TRBV6-5,TRBJ2-7,TRBD1,CASTPGTGFYEQYF,TGTGCCAGCACCCCCGGGACAGGGTTTTACGAGCAGTACTTC
.,TRBV29-1,TRBJ2-3,TRBD1,CSVATGTGGRDTQYF,TGCAGCGTCGCTACCGGGACAGGGGGGCGAGATACGCAGTATTTT
.,TRBV11-3,TRBJ2-1,.,CASSSNVRGEQFF,TGTGCCAGCAGCTCCAACGTACGGGGAGAGCAGTTCTTC
once,TRBV28,TRBJ1-4,TRBD1,CASSLSGTGEEEKLFF,TGTGCCAGCAGTTTGTCCGGGACAGGGGAAGAGGAAAAACTGTTTTTT
once,TRBV28,TRBJ2-4,.,CASSFPGENIQYF,TGTGCCAGCAGTTTTCCAGGGGAAAACATTCAGTACTTC
.,TRBV18,TRBJ2-7,TRBD2,CASSPPIHGRPSYEQYF,TGTGCCAGCTCACCACCGATTCACGGGAGGCCCTCCTACGAGCAGTACTTC
.,TRBV6-4,TRBJ2-2,.,CASSAYGGTGELFF,TGTGCCAGCAGTGCTTACGGGGGAACCGGGGAGCTGTTTTTT
.,TRBV5-1,TRBJ1-4,.,CASSAGPTNEKLFF,TGCGCCAGCAGCGCGGGACCGACTAATGAAAAACTGTTTTTT
.,TRBV5-4,TRBJ1-5,.,CASSFNSNQPQHF,TGTGCCAGCAGCTTCAATAGCAATCAGCCCCAGCATTTT
once,TRBV19,TRBJ2-7,.,CASSIPPYEQYF,TGTGCCAGTAGTATTCCACCGTACGAGCAGTACTTC
few,TRBV10-3,TRBJ2-7,.,CAISLSGSSYEQYF,TGTGCCATCAGTTTGTCAGGGAGCTCCTACGAGCAGTACTTC
.,TRBV19,TRBJ1-2,.,CASSFSNPNYGYTF,TGTGCCAGTAGTTTTTCCAACCCTAACTATGGCTACACCTTC
once,TRBV19,TRBJ1-5,.,CASSSRDGGFNQPQHF,TGTGCCAGTAGTAGCCGGGACGGGGGATTCAATCAGCCCCAGCATTTT
.,TRBV27,TRBJ1-5,TRBD1,CASSPRQGLQPQHF,TGTGCCAGCAGTCCCCGACAGGGTCTACAGCCCCAGCATTTT
few,TRBV19,TRBJ2-7,TRBD2,CASRRDAGTSGYEQYF,TGTGCCAGTAGGCGTGATGCCGGGACTAGCGGATACGAGCAGTACTTC
few,TRBV24-1,TRBJ1-1,.,CATSDLRSAEAFF,TGTGCCACCAGTGATTTAAGGTCCGCTGAAGCTTTCTTT
once,TRBV30,TRBJ1-2,.,CAWSGDGSYTF,TGTGCCTGGAGTGGCGATGGGAGCTACACCTTC
.,TRBV19,TRBJ1-2,.,CASSPAGRIYGYTF,TGTGCCAGTAGCCCGGCGGGACGGATCTATGGCTACACCTTC
.,TRBV5-1,TRBJ2-1,TRBD2,CASSWGGTSGSYNEQFF,TGCGCCAGCAGCTGGGGCGGGACTAGCGGTTCCTACAATGAGCAGTTCTTC
.,TRBV18,TRBJ1-1,.,CASHPLKDRLEAFF,TGTGCCAGCCACCCCCTTAAGGACAGACTTGAAGCTTTCTTT